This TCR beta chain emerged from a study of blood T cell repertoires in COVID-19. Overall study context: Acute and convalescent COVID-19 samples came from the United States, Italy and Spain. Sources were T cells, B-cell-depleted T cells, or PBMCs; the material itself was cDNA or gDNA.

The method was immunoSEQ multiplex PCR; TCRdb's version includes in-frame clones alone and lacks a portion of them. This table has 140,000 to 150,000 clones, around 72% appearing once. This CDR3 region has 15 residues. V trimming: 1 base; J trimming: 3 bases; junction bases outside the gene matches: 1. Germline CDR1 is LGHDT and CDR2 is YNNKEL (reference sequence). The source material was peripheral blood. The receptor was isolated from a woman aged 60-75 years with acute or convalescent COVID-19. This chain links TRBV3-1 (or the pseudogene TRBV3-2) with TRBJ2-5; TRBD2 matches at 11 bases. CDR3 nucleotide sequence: TGTGCCAGCAGCCAAGGGGGACTAGCGGAAGAGACCCAGTACTTC. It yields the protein CASSQGGLAEETQYF.